A selection of T cell receptor beta chains follows, all from one sample in a study of T cell responses to AZD1222 COVID-19 vaccine. TCRdb's copy holds only in-frame clones and misses some; the assay was immunoSEQ multiplex PCR. Of fewer than 110,000 clones in the sample, roughly nine tenths are singletons; the top ten hold approximately 1.2%. The sequenced sample was peripheral blood, obtained on day 0 of AZD1222 vaccination. The receptors shown here come from an adult in good health. CDR3s include the opening cysteine and the closing phenylalanine or tryptophan. D genes are given only for firm matches. Size values are once, few and many counts, or a class for expanded clones, and some rows have none.

d_call,j_call,clone_size,v_call,cdr3_nt,cdr3_aa
TRBD1,TRBJ2-7,NA,TRBV28,TGTGCCAGCAGTCGGGACAGGGTAGAATTCGAGCAGTACTTC,CASSRDRVEFEQYF
TRBD1,TRBJ1-6,NA,TRBV6-5,TGTGCCAGCAGGGGACAGGTTTTGGGGGATTCACCCCTCCACTTT,CASRGQVLGDSPLHF
NA,TRBJ1-2,once,TRBV28,TGTGCCAGCAGTCCGGGGACGGTTAACTATGGCTACACCTTC,CASSPGTVNYGYTF
TRBD1,TRBJ2-3,few,TRBV5-4,TGTGCCAGCAGCTTGGTTGGACAGGGAGTAGATACGCAGTATTTT,CASSLVGQGVDTQYF
NA,TRBJ1-6,NA,TRBV25-1,TGTGCCAGCAGTGAATATAAGGGGACCTATAATTCACCCCTCCACTTT,CASSEYKGTYNSPLHF
NA,TRBJ1-3,NA,TRBV10-3,TGTGCCATCAGTGAGTCGAGCGACTCTGGAAACACCATATATTTT,CAISESSDSGNTIYF
NA,TRBJ2-3,NA,TRBV3-1/TRBV3-2,TGTGCCAGCAGCCCTGGTCCCCAGGGAGATACGCAGTATTTT,CASSPGPQGDTQYF
TRBD2,TRBJ2-1,NA,TRBV11-2,TGTGCCAGCAGCCAAGTCCTCCTAGCGGGGGGGCCAATTGTAAATGAGCAGTTCTTC,CASSQVLLAGGPIVNEQFF
NA,TRBJ2-3,NA,TRBV7-9,TGTGCCAGCAGCCCCAGGGGGGGCCGGAGCACAGATACGCAGTATTTT,CASSPRGGRSTDTQYF
NA,TRBJ1-2,NA,TRBV2,TGTGCCAGCAGTGAAGCAGGGCAGGGAGGGGTCTATGGCTACACCTTC,CASSEAGQGGVYGYTF
TRBD2,TRBJ2-1,once,TRBV13,TGTGCCAGCAGCCCAGGGACTAGCGGGGGGGTCCGTGAGCAGTTCTTC,CASSPGTSGGVREQFF
NA,TRBJ1-1,NA,TRBV19,TGTGCCAGTAGTATCTCGGTCGCCTCTGAAGCTTTCTTT,CASSISVASEAFF
TRBD1,TRBJ2-7,NA,TRBV29-1,TGCAGCGCCGAAGGGGGCAACTACGAGCAGTACTTC,CSAEGGNYEQYF
NA,TRBJ1-2,NA,TRBV2,TGTGCCAGCAGTGATCGGGGGGATAGTGGCTACACCTTC,CASSDRGDSGYTF
NA,TRBJ1-2,NA,TRBV13,TGTGCCAGCAGCCCCCACCGGGTCCTCTACGGCTACACCTTC,CASSPHRVLYGYTF
TRBD1,TRBJ2-3,NA,TRBV9,TGTGCCAGCACTACAGGGGTGAGCACAGATACGCAGTATTTT,CASTTGVSTDTQYF